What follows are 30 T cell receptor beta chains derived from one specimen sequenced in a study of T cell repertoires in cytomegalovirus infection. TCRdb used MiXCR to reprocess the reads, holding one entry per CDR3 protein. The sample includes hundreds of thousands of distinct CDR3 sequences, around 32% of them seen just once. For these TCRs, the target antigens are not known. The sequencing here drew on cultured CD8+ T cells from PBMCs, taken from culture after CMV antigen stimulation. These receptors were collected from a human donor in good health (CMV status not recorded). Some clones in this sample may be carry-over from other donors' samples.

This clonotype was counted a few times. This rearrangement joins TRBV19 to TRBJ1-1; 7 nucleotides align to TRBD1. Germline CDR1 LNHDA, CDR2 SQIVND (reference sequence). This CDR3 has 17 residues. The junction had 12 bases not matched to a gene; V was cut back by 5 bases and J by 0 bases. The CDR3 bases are TGTGCCAGTAGTTCCGGGACAGAGGGATGGGTGAACACTGAAGCTTTCTTT. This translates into CASSSGTEGWVNTEAFF.

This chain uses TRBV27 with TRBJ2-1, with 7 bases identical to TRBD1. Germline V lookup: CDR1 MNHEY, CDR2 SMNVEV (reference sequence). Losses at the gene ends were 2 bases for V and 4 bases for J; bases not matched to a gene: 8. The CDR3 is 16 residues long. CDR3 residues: CASSLAAGGGYNEQFF. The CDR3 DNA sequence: TGTGCCAGCAGTTTAGCGGCAGGGGGTGGGTACAATGAGCAGTTCTTC.

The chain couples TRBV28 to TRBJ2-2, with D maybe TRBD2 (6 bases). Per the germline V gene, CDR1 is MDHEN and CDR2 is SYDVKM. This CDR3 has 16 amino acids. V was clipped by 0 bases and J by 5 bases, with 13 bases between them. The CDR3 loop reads CASSLWGPRGTGELFF. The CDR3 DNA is TGTGCCAGCAGTTTATGGGGGCCCCGGGGGACCGGGGAGCTGTTTTTT.

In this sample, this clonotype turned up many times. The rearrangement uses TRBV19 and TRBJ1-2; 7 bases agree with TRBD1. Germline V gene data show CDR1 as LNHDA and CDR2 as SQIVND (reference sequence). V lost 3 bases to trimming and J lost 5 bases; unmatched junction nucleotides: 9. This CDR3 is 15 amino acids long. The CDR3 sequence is CASSIIDRDLYGYTF. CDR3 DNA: TGTGCCAGTAGTATTATTGACAGGGATTTGTATGGCTACACCTTC.

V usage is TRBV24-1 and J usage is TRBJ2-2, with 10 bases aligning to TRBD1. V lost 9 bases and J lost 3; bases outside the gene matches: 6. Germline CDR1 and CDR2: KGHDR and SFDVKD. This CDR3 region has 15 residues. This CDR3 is CATCPDRGDTGELFF. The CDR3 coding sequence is TGTGCCACCTGTCCGGACAGGGGGGACACCGGGGAGCTGTTTTTT.

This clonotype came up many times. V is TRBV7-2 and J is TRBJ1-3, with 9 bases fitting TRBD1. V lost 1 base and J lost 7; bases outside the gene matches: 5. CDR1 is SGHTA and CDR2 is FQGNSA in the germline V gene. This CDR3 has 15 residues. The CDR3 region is CASSLGGTGLNTIYF. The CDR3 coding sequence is TGTGCCAGCAGCTTAGGGGGGACAGGGTTGAACACCATATATTTT.

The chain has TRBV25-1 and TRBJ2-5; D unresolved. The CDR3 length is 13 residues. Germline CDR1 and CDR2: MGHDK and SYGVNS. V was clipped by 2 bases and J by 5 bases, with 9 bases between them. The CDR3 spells CASSELEMETQYF. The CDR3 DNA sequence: TGTGCCAGCAGTGAACTAGAGATGGAGACCCAGTACTTC.

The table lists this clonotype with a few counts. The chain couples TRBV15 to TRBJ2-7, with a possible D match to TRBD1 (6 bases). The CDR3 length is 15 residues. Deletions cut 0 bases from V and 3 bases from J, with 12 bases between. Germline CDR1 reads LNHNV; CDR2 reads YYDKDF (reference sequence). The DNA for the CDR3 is TGTGCCACCAGCAGAGATCCAGGGGAAGTCTACGAGCAGTACTTC. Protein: CATSRDPGEVYEQYF.

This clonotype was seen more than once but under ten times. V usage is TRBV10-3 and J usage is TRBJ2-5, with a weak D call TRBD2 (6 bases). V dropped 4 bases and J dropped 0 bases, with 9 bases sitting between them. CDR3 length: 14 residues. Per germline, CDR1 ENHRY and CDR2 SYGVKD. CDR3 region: CAISAGLHQETQYF. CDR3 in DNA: TGTGCCATCAGTGCCGGACTACACCAAGAGACCCAGTACTTC.

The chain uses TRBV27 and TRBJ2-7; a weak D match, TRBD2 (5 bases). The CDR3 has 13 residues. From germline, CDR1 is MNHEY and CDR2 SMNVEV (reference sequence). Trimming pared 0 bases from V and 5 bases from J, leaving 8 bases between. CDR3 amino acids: CASSLSEANEQYF. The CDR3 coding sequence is TGTGCCAGCAGTTTATCGGAGGCTAACGAGCAGTACTTC.

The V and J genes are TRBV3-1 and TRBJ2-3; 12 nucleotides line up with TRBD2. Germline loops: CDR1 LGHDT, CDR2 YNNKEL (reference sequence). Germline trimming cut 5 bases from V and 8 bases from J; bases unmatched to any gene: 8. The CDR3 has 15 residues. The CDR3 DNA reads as TGTGCCAGCAGCTCGTCTAGCGGGGGGGCTTCTACGCAGTATTTT. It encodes CASSSSSGGASTQYF.

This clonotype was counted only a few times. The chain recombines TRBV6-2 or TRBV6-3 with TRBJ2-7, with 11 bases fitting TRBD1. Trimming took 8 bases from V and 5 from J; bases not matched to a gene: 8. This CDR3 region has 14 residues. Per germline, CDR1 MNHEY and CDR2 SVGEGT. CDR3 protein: CASWTGGPSDEQYV. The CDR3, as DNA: TGTGCCAGCTGGACAGGGGGCCCTTCGGACGAGCAGTACGTC.

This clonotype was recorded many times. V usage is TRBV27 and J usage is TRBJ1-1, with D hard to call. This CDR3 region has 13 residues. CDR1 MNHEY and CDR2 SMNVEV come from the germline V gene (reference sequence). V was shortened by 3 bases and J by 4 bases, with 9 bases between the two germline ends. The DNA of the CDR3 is TGTGCCAGCAGTTTTCTCGGGAGCACTGAAGCTTTCTTT. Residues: CASSFLGSTEAFF.

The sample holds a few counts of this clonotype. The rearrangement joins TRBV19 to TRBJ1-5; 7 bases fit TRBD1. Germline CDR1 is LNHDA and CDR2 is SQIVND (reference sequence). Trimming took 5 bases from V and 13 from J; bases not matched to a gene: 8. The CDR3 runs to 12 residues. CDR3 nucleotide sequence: TGTGCCAGTAGTGCTACAGGGGTGGTTCAGCATTTT. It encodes CASSATGVVQHF.

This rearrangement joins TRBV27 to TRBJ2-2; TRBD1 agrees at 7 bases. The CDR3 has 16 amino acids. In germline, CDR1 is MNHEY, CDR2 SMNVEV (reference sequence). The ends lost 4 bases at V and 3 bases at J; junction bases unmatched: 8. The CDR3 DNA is TGTGCCAGCAGTTGGGAAGGGGGCAAGGACACCGGGGAGCTGTTTTTT. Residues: CASSWEGGKDTGELFF.

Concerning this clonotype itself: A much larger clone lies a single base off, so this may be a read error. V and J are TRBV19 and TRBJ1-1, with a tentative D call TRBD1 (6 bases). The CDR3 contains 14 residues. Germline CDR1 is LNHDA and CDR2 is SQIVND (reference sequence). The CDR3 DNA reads TGTGTCAGTAGTGGGTACAGGGAGAACACTGAAGCTTTCTTT. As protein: CVSSGYRENTEAFF.

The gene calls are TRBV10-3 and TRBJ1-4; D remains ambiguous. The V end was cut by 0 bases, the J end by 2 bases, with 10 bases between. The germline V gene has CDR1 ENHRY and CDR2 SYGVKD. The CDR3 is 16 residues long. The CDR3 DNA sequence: TGTGCCATCAGTGAGTCCGGGGTGGGCACTAATGAAAAACTGTTTTTT. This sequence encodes CAISESGVGTNEKLFF.

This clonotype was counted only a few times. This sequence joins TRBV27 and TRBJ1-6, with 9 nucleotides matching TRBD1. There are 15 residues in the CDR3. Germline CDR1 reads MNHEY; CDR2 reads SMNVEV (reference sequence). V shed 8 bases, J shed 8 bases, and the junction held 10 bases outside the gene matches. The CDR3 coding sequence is TGTGCCAGCCTTCCTTCACAGGGGGCTGATTCACCCCTCCACTTT. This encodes CASLPSQGADSPLHF.

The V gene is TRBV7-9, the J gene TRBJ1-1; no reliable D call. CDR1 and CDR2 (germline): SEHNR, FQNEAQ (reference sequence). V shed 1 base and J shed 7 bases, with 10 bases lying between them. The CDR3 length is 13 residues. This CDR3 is CASSLGGGFEAFF. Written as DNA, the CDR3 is TGTGCCAGCAGCTTAGGCGGTGGATTTGAAGCTTTCTTT.

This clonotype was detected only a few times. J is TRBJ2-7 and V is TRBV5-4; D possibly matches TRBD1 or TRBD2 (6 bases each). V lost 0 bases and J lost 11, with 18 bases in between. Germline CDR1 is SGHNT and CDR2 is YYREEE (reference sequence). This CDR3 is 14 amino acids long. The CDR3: CASSLAGEAGRKYF. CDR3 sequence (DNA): TGTGCCAGCAGCTTGGCAGGGGAGGCAGGGAGGAAGTACTTC.

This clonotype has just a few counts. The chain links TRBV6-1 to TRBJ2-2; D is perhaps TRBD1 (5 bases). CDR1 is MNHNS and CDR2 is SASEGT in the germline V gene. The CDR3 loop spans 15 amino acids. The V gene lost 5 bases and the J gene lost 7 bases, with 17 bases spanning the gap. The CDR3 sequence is CASSSYSGFIGELFF. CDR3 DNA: TGTGCCAGCAGTTCCTATTCAGGGTTTATCGGGGAGCTGTTTTTT.

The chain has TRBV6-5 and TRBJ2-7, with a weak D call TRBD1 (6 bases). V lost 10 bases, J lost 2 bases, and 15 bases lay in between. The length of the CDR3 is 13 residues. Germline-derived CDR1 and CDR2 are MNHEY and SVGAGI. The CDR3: CATTGTNAYEQYF. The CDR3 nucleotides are TGTGCCACCACAGGGACAAACGCCTACGAGCAGTACTTC.

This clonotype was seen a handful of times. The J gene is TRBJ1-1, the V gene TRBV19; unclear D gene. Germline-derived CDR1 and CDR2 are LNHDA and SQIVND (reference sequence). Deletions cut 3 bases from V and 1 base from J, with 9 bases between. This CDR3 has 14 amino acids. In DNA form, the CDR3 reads TGTGCCAGTAGTATGGTCCAGAAGAACACTGAAGCTTTCTTT. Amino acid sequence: CASSMVQKNTEAFF.

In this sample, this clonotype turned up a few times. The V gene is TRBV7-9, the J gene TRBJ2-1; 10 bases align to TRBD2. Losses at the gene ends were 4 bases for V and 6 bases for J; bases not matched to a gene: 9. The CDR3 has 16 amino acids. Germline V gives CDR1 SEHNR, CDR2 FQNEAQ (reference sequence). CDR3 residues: CASSWRAGGNPNEQFF. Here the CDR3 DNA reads TGTGCCAGCAGCTGGCGAGCGGGGGGGAACCCCAATGAGCAGTTCTTC.

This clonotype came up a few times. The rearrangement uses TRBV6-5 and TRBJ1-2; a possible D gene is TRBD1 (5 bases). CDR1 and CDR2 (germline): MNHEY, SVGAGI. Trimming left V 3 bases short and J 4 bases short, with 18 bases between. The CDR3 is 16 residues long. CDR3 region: CASSYQAAGFFYGYTF. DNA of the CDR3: TGTGCCAGCAGTTATCAGGCCGCAGGGTTCTTCTATGGCTACACCTTC.

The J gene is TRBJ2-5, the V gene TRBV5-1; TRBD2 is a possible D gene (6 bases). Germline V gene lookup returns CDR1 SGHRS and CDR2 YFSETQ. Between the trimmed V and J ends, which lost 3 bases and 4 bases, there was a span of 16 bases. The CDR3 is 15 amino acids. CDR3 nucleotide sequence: TGCGCCAGCAGCTCTGCAGTCGGGACTGGAGAGACCCAGTACTTC. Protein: CASSSAVGTGETQYF. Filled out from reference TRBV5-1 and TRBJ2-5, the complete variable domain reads KAGVTQTPRYLIKTRGQQVTLSCSPISGHRSVSWYQQTPGQGLQFLFEYFSETQRNKGNFPGRFSGRQFSNSRSEMNVSTLELGDSALYLCASSSAVGTGETQYFGPGTRLLVL.

The CDR3 sequence: CASSYELAKNIQYF. In DNA form, the CDR3 reads TGTGCCAGCAGTTACGAACTAGCCAAAAACATTCAGTACTTC. J is TRBJ2-4 and V is TRBV6-6; D unclear. Trimming left V 2 bases short and J 0 bases short, with 5 bases between. CDR1 is MNHNY and CDR2 is SVGAGI in the germline V gene (reference sequence). The CDR3 runs 14 residues.

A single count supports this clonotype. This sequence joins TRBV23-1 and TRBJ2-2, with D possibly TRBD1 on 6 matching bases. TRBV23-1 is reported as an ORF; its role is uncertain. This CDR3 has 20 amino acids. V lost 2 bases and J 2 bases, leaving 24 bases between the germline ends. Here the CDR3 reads CASSQPAPLGQIFNTGELFF. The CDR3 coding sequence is TGCGCCAGCAGTCAACCCGCTCCTTTAGGACAGATCTTTAACACCGGGGAGCTGTTTTTT.

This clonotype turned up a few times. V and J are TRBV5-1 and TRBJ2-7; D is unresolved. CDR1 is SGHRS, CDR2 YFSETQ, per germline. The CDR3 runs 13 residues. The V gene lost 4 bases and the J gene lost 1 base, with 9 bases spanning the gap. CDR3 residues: CASSQDVSYEQYF. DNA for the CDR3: TGCGCCAGCAGCCAGGACGTTTCCTACGAGCAGTACTTC.

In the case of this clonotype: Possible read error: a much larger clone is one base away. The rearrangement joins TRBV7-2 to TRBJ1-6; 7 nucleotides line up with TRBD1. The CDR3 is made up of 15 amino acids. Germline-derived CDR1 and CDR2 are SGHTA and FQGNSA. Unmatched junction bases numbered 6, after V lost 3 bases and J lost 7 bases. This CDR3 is CASSFTGDKNSPLHF. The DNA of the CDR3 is TGTGCCAGCAGCTTCACAGGGGACAAGAATTCACCCCTCCACTTT.